One sample yielded the 12 T cell receptor beta chains listed below, sequenced in a study of blood T cell repertoires in COVID-19. Assay: immunoSEQ multiplex PCR; the TCRdb copy retains only in-frame clones and omits some. The sample yields 200,000 to 250,000 clones, 80% to 90% seen once. The source material was peripheral blood. The receptors were sampled from a woman older than 75 with active or convalescent COVID-19.

The chain uses TRBV6-6 and TRBJ1-2; 11 bases are shared with TRBD1. The CDR3 totals 16 residues. The J segment lost 8 bases and the V segment lost 4 bases, leaving 12 bases of the junction unmatched. Germline CDR1 is MNHNY and CDR2 is SVGAGI (reference sequence). The CDR3 loop is CASSSSTRTGGGGYTF. DNA for the CDR3: TGTGCCAGCAGTTCCAGCACCCGGACAGGGGGCGGAGGCTACACCTTC.

The chain links TRBV5-1 to TRBJ2-3; possible D gene TRBD2, 5 bases. With 2 bases removed from V and 6 bases from J, the gap between germline ends came to 7 bases. The V gene's germline CDR1 is SGHRS and CDR2 YFSETQ. The CDR3 extends over 12 amino acids. CDR3 sequence reads: CASSFEGDTQYF. Here the CDR3 DNA reads TGCGCCAGCAGCTTTGAGGGTGATACGCAGTATTTT.

The chain is built from TRBV19 and TRBJ1-2; the match to TRBD1 covers 7 bases. Germline CDR1 LNHDA, CDR2 SQIVND (reference sequence). Germline trimming cut 4 bases from V and 4 bases from J; bases unmatched to any gene: 12. This CDR3 is built from 16 residues. The CDR3 DNA sequence: TGTGCCAGTAGTACCGGACCGGACAGGCTCGGCTATGGCTACACCTTC. It codes for CASSTGPDRLGYGYTF.

This clone was detected once. The chain is built from TRBV7-9 and TRBJ1-5, with 10 bases matching TRBD1. The CDR3 contains 18 residues. CDR1 and CDR2 (germline): SEHNR, FQNEAQ (reference sequence). V was clipped by 6 bases and J by 2 bases; unmatched bases: 13. This chain's CDR3 is CASSRWTGGWDGNQPQHF. DNA of the CDR3: TGTGCCAGCAGTAGATGGACAGGGGGTTGGGATGGCAATCAGCCCCAGCATTTT.

The V call is TRBV3-1 (or the pseudogene TRBV3-2), the J call TRBJ2-7; 11 bases fit TRBD2. Trimming removed 0 bases from V and 3 bases from J; junction bases left unmatched: 13. This CDR3 has 19 amino acids. CDR1 and CDR2 (germline): LGHDT, YNNKEL (reference sequence). The DNA for the CDR3 is TGTGCCAGCAGCCAAGATAGGGGAGTAGCGGGGGGGCCCTTCTACGAGCAGTACTTC. Its translation is CASSQDRGVAGGPFYEQYF.

This clone turned up a few times. This sequence joins TRBV6-5 and TRBJ2-4, with D possibly being TRBD1 (5 bases). The ends were cut back, 0 bases at V and 1 base at J, with 10 bases in the middle. The CDR3 length is 16 residues. The germline V gene has CDR1 MNHEY and CDR2 SVGAGI. For the CDR3, the DNA is TGTGCCAGCAGTTACTCGGCAGGGTTCGCCAAAAACATTCAGTACTTC. This codes for CASSYSAGFAKNIQYF.

J is TRBJ1-6 and V is TRBV4-1; 9 bases are a match to TRBD1. J lost 12 bases, V lost 0 bases, and 9 bases had no gene match. The CDR3 runs 16 residues. Germline CDR1 MGHRA, CDR2 YSYEKL. CDR3 protein: CASSQEEGTGYRPLHF. CDR3 DNA: TGCGCCAGCAGCCAAGAAGAAGGGACAGGGTATCGACCCCTCCACTTT.

The V call is TRBV21-1, the J call TRBJ2-3; the table gives TRBD2 as D, unverified against the DNA. TRBV21-1 is tagged as a pseudogene. The CDR3 is 14 residues long. CDR3 coding DNA: TGTGCCAGCAGCAAAAATACGGAGACAGATACGCAGTATTTT. Amino acid sequence: CASSKNTETDTQYF.

V usage is TRBV7-8 and J usage is TRBJ1-3, with D perhaps TRBD1 (5 bases). Germline V gives CDR1 SGHVS, CDR2 FQNEAQ. Trimming removed 5 bases from V and 4 bases from J, with 18 bases in between. This CDR3 contains 16 residues. CDR3 residues: CASSDRQLGPGNTIYF. The CDR3 DNA reads TGTGCCAGCAGCGACCGACAGCTCGGCCCAGGAAACACCATATATTTT. The full variable domain, in which reference TRBV7-8 and TRBJ1-3 provide the parts outside the CDR3, is GAGVSQSPRYKVAKRGQDVALRCDPISGHVSLFWYQQALGQGPEFLTYFQNEAQLDKSGLPSDRFFAERPEGSVSTLKIQRTQQEDSAVYLCASSDRQLGPGNTIYFGEGSWLTVV.

The chain joins TRBV6-6 to TRBJ2-7; 10 bases agree with TRBD2. Germline V lookup: CDR1 MNHNY, CDR2 SVGAGI (reference sequence). This CDR3 contains 14 residues. Trimming at V came to 7 bases and at J to 6 bases, leaving 9 bases not matched to a gene. The chain's CDR3 is CASTPSGTSAEQYF. As DNA, the CDR3 is TGTGCCAGCACCCCATCCGGGACTAGCGCCGAGCAGTACTTC.

The V and J genes are TRBV18 and TRBJ2-7; 14 nucleotides match TRBD2. V dropped 5 bases and J dropped 4; count of bases not matched to a gene: 7. The CDR3 covers 16 residues. Germline CDR1 reads KGHSH; CDR2 reads LQKENI. In nucleotides, the CDR3 is TGTGCCAGCTCAACCGCCGGGACTAGCGGGAGATACGAGCAGTACTTC. Translation: CASSTAGTSGRYEQYF.

The chain links TRBV20-1 to TRBJ2-3, with 7 bases fitting TRBD2. J lost 2 bases, V lost 3 bases, and 5 bases had no gene match. The CDR3 consists of 14 residues. From germline, CDR1 is DFQATT and CDR2 SNEGSKA (reference sequence). The CDR3 loop reads CSASPSGSTDTQYF. The CDR3 coding sequence is TGCAGTGCTAGTCCTAGCGGTTCCACAGATACGCAGTATTTT.